This record covers a single TCR beta chain. What it binds is not known. The data stem from a study of identical twins. All of the donors were Caucasians in good health. Using its own MiXCR run on the 5' RACE reads, TCRdb lists one record per CDR3 protein. The sample yields about 900,000 distinct CDR3 sequences, 12% seen once. Overall study results and limits: Reduced insertions were recorded for abundant cord blood beta clonotypes, with no such pattern in memory repertoires.

The same data also went into a second study, on yellow fever vaccine responses in identical twins.

The sequencing input was PBMCs. The source is a woman aged 18-29 years in good health.

CDR3 loop: CAIRGRDAYNEQFF. As DNA, the CDR3 is TGTGCCATCAGGGGCAGAGACGCCTACAATGAGCAGTTCTTC. V is TRBV10-3 and J is TRBJ2-1; D is unclear. V lost 6 bases to trimming and J lost 2 bases, with 11 bases between them. Germline V gives CDR1 ENHRY, CDR2 SYGVKD. This CDR3 is 14 amino acids long.